This T cell receptor (beta chain) is from a study of blood T cell repertoires in COVID-19. Study summary: Sources were T cells, B-cell-depleted T cells, or PBMCs; the material itself was cDNA or gDNA.

Original methodology: Reference gene primer amplification yielded estimated nucleated cell counts. TCRdb keeps only in-frame clones here, not all; method: immunoSEQ multiplex PCR. The V and J calls and clone size were taken over from that table, and D and trimming were inferred from the DNA. The table lists 200,000 to 300,000 clones, 86% of them singletons. V lost 4 bases, J lost 4 bases, and 11 bases stayed unmatched. This CDR3 has 16 residues. Germline CDR1 MNHNS, CDR2 SASEGT. This sequence originates from a woman aged 25 to 39 who had recovered from COVID-19. The V gene is TRBV6-1, the J gene TRBJ1-2; 8 bases line up with TRBD1. The sample taken for sequencing was peripheral blood. The CDR3 DNA sequence: TGTGCCAGCAGTGGCCAAACGGGACAGGCCAGCTATGGCTACACCTTC. This codes for CASSGQTGQASYGYTF.